The text below deals with one T cell receptor beta chain. Antigen specificity is unknown. The entry originates in a study of T cell responses to AZD1222 COVID-19 vaccine. The study, taken as a whole, reports: Donor demographics were predominantly white British with a female majority; clonal diversity may be underestimated. Compared with day 0, the breadth and depth of the Spike-specific TCR repertoire rose significantly after two doses of AZD1222. Close to half of spike-specific TCRs reportedly recognize unmutated variant regions.

Generated by immunoSEQ multiplex PCR, the TCRdb table keeps only in-frame clones and is missing some. Of around 100,000 clones listed, around 87% are singletons. CDR1 and CDR2 (germline): MGHDK, SYGVNS. With 6 bases removed from V and 7 bases from J, the gap between germline ends came to 18 bases. The CDR3 has 14 residues. This chain connects TRBV25-1 to TRBJ1-1, with D perhaps TRBD1 (5 bases). The sample here was peripheral blood, taken on day 0 of MenACWY control vaccination. The receptor was derived from an adult in good health. This CDR3 is CASRVDGHGGEAFF. The DNA for the CDR3 is TGTGCCAGCAGAGTTGACGGGCATGGGGGTGAAGCTTTCTTT.